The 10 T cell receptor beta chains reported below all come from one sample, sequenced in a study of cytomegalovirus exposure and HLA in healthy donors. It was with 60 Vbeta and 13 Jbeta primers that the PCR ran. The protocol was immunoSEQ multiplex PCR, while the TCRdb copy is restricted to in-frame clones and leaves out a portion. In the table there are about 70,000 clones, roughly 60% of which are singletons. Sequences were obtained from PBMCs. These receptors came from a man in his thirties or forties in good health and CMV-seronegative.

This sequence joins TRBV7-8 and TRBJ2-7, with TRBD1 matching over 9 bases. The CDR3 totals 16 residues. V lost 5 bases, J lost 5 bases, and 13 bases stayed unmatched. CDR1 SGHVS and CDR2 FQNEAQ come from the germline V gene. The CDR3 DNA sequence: TGTGCCAGCAGCCCGCGACCGGGACAGGGACTGAACGAGCAGTACTTC. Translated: CASSPRPGQGLNEQYF.

CDR3 residues: CATSRYGGQEEQYF. CDR3 bases: TGTGCCACCAGCCGGTATGGGGGACAGGAGGAGCAGTACTTC. The chain carries TRBV15 and TRBJ2-7; 8 bases align to TRBD1. The V gene's germline CDR1 is LNHNV and CDR2 YYDKDF (reference sequence). The CDR3 has 14 amino acids. Trimming took 5 bases from V and 7 from J; bases not matched to a gene: 10.

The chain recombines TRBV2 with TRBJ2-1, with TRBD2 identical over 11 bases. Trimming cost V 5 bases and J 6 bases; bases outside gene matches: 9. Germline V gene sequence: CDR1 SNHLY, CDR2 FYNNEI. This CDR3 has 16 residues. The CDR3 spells CASSRRLAGFGNEQFF. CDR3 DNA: TGTGCCAGCAGTCGCCGACTAGCGGGGTTCGGCAATGAGCAGTTCTTC.

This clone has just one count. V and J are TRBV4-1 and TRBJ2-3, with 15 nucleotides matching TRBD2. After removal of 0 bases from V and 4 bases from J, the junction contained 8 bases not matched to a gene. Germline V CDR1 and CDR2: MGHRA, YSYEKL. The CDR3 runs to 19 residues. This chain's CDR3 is CASSQDRSGLAGGPDTQYF. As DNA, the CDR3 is TGCGCCAGCAGCCAAGATCGATCGGGACTAGCGGGGGGTCCAGATACGCAGTATTTT.

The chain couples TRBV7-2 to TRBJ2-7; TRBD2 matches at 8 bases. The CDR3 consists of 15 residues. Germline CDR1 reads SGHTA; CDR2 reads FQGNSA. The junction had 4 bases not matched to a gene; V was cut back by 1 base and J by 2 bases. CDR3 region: CASSLDLSGAYEQYF. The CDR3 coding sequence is TGTGCCAGCAGCTTAGATCTTAGCGGGGCCTACGAGCAGTACTTC. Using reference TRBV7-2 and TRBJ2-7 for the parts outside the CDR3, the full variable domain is GAGVSQSPSNKVTEKGKDVELRCDPISGHTALYWYRQSLGQGLEFLIYFQGNSAPDKSGLPSDRFSAERTGGSVSTLTIQRTQQEDSAVYLCASSLDLSGAYEQYFGPGTRLTVT.

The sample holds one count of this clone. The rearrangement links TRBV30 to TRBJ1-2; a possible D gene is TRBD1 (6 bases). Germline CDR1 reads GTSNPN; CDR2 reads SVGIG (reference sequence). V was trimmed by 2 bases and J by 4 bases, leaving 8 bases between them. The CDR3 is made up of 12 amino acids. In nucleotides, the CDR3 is TGTGCCTGGAGTACCAGGGGCTATGGCTACACCTTC. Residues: CAWSTRGYGYTF.

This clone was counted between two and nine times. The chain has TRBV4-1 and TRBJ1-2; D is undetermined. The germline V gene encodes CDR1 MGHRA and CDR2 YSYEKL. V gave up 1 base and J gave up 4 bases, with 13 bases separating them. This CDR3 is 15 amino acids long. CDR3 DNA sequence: TGCGCCAGCAGCCAAGTGGGAGGGCCACGCTATGGCTACACCTTC. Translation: CASSQVGGPRYGYTF.

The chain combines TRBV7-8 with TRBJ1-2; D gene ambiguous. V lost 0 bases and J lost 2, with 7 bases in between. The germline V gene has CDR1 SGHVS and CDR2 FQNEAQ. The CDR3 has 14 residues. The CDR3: CASSLAQSNYGYTF. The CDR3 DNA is TGTGCCAGCAGCTTAGCGCAGTCGAACTATGGCTACACCTTC.

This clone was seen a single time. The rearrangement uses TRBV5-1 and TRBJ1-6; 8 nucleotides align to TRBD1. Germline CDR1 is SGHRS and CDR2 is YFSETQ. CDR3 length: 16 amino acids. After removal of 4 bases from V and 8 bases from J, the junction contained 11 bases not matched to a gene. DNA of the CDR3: TGCGCCAGCAGCCCGGGACAGGCCCGCTGGGATTCACCCCTCCACTTT. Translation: CASSPGQARWDSPLHF.

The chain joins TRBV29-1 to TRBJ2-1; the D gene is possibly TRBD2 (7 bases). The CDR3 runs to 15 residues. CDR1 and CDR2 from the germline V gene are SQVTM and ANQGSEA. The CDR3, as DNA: TGCAGTCCCCGCCTAGGGGGGGGATCCGACAATGAGCAGTTCTTC. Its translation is CSPRLGGGSDNEQFF.